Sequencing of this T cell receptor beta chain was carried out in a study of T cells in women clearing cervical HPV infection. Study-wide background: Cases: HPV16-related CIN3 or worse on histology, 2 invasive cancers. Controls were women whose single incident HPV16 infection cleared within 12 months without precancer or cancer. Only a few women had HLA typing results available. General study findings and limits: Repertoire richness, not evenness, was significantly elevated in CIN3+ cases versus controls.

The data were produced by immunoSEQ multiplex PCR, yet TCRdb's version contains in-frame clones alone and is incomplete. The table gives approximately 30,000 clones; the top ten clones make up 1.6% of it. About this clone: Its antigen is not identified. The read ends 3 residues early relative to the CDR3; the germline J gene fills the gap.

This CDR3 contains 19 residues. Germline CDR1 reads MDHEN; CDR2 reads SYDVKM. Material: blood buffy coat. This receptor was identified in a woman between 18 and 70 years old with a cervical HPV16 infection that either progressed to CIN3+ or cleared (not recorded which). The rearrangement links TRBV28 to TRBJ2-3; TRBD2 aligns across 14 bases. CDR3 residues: CASSSRLAGGPSSEETQYF. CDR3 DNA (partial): TGTGCCAGCAGTTCTAGACTAGCGGGAGGGCCTAGTTCTGAGGAGACG.